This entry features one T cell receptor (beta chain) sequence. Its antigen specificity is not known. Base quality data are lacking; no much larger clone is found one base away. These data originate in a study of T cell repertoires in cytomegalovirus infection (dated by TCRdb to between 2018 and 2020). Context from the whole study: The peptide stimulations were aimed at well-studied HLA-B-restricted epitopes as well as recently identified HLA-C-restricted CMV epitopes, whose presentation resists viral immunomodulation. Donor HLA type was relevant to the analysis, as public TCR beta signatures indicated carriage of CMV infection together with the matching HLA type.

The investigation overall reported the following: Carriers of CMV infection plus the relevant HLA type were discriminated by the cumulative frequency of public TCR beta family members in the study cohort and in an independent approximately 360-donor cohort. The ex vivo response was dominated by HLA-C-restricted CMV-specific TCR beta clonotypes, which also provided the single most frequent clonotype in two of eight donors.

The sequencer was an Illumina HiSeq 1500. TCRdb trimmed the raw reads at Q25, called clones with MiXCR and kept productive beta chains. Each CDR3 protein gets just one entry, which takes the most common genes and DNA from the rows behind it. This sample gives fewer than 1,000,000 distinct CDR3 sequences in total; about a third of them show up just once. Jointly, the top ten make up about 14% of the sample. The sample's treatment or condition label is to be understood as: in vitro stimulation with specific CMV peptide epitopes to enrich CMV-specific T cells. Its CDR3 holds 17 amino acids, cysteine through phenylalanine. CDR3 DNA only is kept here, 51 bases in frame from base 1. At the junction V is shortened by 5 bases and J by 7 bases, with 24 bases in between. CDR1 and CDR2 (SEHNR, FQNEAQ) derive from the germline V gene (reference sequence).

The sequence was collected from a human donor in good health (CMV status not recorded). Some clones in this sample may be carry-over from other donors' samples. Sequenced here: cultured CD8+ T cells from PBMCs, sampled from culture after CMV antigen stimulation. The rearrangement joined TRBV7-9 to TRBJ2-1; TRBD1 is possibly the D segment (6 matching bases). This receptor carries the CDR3 CASSIQSRQAEMNEQFF. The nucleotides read TGTGCCAGCAGCATCCAAAGCCGACAGGCCGAGATGAATGAGCAGTTCTTC. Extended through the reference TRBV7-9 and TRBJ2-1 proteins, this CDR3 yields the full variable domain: DTGVSQNPRHKITKRGQNVTFRCDPISEHNRLYWYRQTLGQGPEFLTYFQNEAQLEKSRLLSDRFSAERPKGSFSTLEIQRTEQGDSAMYLCASSIQSRQAEMNEQFFGPGTRLTVL.